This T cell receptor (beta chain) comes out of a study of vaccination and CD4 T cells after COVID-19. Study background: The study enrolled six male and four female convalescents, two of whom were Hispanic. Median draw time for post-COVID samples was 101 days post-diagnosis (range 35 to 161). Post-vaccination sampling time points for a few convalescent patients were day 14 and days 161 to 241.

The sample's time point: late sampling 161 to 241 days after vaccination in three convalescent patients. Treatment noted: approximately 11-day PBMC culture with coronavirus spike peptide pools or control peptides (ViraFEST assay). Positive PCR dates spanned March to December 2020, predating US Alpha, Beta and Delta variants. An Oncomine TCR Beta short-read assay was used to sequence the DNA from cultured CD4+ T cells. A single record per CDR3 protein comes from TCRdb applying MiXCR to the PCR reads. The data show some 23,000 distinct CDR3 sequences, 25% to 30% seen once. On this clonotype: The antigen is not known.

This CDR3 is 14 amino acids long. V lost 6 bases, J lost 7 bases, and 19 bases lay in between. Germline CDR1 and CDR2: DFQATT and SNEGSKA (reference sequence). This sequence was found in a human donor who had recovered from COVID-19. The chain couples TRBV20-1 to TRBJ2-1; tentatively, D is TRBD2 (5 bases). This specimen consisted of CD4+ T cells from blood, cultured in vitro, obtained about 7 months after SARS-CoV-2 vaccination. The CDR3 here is CSAPVWTPGNEQFF. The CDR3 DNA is TGCAGTGCCCCGGTTTGGACTCCCGGGAATGAGCAGTTCTTC.